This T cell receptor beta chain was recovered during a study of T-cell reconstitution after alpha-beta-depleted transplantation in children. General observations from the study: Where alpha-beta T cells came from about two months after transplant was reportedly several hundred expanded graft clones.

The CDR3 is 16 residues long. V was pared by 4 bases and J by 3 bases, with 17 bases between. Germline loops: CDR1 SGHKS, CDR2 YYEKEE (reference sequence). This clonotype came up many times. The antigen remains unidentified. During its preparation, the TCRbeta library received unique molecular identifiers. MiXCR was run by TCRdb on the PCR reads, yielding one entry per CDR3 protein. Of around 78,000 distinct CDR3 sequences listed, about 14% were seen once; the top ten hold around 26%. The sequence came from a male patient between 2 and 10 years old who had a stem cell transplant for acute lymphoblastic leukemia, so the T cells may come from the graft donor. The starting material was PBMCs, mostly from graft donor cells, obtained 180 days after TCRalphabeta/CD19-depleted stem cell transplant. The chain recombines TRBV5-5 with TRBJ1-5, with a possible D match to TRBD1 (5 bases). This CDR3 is CASSITAWGVNQPQHF. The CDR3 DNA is TGTGCCAGCAGCATCACCGCGTGGGGGGTCAATCAGCCCCAGCATTTT.